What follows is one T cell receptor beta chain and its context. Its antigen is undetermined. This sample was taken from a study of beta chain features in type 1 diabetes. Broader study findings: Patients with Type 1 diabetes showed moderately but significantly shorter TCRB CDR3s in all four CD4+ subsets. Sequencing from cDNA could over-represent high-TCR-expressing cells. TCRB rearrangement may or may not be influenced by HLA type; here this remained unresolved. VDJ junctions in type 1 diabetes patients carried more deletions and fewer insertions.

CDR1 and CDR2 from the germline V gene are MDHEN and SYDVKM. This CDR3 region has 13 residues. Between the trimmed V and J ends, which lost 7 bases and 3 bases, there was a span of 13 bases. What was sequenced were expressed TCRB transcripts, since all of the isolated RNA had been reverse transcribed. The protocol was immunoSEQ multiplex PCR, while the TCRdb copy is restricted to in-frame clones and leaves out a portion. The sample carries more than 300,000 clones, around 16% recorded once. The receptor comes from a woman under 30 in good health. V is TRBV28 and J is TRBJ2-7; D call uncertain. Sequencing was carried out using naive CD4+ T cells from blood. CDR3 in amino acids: CASTPRLLYEQYF. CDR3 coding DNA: TGTGCCAGCACCCCCCGGTTACTCTACGAGCAGTACTTC.